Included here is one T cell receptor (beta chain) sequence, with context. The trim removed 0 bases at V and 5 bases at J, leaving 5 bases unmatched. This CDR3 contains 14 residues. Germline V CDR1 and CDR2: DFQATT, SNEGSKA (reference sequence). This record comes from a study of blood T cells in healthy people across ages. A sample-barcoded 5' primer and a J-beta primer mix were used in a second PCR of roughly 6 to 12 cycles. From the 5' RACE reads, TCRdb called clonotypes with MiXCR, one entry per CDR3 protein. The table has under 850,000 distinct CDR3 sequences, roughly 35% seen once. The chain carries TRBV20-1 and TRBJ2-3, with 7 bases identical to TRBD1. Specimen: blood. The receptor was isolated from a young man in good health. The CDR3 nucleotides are TGCAGTGCTAGAGACGGGCAGGGGGTAGATACGCAGTATTTT. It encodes CSARDGQGVDTQYF.